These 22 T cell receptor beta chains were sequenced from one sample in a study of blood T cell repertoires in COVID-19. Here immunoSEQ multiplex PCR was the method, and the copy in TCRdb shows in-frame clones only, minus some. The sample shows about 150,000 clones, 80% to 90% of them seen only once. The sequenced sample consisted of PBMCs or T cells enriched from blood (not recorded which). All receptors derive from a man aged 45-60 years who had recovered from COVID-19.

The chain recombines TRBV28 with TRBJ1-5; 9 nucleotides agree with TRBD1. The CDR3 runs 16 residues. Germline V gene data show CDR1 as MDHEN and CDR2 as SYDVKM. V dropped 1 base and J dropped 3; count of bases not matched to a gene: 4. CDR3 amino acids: CASSLSGDRVNQPQHF. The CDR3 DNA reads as TGTGCCAGCAGTTTATCCGGGGACAGGGTCAATCAGCCCCAGCATTTT.

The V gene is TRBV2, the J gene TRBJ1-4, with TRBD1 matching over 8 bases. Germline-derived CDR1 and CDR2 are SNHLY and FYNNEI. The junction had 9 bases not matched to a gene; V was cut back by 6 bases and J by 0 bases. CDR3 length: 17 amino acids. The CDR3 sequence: CASRSSGGRATNEKLFF. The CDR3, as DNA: TGTGCCAGCAGGTCATCAGGGGGCAGAGCAACTAATGAAAAACTGTTTTTT.

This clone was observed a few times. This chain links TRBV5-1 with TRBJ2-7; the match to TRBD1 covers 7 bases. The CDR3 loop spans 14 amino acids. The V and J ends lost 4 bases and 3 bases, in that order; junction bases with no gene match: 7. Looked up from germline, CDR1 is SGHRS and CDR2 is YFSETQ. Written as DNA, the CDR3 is TGCGCCAGCAGCCTGGGGACAGTAAACTACGAGCAGTACTTC. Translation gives CASSLGTVNYEQYF.

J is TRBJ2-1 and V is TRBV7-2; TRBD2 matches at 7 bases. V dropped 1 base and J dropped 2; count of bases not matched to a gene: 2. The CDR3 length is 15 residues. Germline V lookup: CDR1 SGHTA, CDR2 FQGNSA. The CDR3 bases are TGTGCCAGCAGCTTAGTTGGGGGGGCCTACAATGAGCAGTTCTTC. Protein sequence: CASSLVGGAYNEQFF.

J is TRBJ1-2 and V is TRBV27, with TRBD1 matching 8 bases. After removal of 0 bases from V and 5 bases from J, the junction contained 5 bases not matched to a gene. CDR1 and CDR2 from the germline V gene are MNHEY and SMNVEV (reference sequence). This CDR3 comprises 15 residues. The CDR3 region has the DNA TGTGCCAGCAGTTTATCACAGGGGGGTACTTATGGCTACACCTTC. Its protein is CASSLSQGGTYGYTF.

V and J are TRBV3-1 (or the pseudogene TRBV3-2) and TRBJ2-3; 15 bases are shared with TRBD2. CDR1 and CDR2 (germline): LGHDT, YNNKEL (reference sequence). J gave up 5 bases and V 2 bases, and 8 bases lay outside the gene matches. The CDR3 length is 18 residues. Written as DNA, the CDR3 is TGTGCCAGCAGCCAACCCGGACTAGCGGGAGGGCGGGTAGATACGCAGTATTTT. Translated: CASSQPGLAGGRVDTQYF.

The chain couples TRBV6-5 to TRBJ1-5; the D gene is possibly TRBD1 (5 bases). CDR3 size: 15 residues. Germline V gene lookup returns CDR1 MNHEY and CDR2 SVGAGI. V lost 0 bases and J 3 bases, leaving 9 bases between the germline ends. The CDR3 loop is CASSYSKGDNQPQHF. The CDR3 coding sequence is TGTGCCAGCAGTTACTCGAAAGGGGACAATCAGCCCCAGCATTTT.

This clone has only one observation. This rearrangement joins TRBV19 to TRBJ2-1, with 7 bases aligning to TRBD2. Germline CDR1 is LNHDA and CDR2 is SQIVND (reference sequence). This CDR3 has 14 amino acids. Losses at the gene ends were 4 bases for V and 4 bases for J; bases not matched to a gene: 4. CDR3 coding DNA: TGTGCCAGTAGTACTAGCGGAACATACAATGAGCAGTTCTTC. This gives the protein CASSTSGTYNEQFF.

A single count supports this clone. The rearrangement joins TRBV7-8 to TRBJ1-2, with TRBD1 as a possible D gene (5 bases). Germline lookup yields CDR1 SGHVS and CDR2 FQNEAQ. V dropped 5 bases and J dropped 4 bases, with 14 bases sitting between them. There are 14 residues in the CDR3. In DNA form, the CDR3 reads TGTGCCAGCAGCCCCCAGGGACTTGGCTATGGCTACACCTTC. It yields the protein CASSPQGLGYGYTF.

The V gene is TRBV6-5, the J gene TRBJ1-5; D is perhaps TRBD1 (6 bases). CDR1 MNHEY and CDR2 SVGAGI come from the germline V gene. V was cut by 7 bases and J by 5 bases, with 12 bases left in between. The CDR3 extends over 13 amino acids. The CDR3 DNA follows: TGTGCCAGCACCTTACAGGGATATCAGCCCCAGCATTTT. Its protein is CASTLQGYQPQHF.

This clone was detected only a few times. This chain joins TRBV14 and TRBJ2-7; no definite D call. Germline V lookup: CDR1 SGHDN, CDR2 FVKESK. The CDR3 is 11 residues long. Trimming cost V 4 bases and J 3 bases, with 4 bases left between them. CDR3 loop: CASSLFYEQYF. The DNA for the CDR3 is TGTGCCAGCAGCCTCTTCTACGAGCAGTACTTC.

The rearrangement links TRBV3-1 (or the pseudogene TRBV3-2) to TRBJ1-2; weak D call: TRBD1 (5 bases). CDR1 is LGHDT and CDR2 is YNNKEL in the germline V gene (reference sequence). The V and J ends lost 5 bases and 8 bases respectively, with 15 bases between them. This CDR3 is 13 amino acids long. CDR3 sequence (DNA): TGTGCCAGCAGCGAAGGTCCCCAGGGCGGCTACACCTTC. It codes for CASSEGPQGGYTF.

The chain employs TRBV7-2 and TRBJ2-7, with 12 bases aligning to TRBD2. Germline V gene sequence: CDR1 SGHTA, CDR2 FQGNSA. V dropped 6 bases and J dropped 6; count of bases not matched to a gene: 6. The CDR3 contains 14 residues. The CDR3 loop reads CASRASGGAGEQYF. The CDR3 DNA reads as TGTGCCAGCAGAGCTAGCGGGGGGGCGGGCGAGCAGTACTTC.

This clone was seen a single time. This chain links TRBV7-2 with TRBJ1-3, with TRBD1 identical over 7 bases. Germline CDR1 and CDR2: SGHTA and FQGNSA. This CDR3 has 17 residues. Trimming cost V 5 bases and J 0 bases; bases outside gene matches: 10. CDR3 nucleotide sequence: TGTGCCAGCAGCCTCTCCTCGACAGGGACCTCTGGAAACACCATATATTTT. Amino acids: CASSLSSTGTSGNTIYF.

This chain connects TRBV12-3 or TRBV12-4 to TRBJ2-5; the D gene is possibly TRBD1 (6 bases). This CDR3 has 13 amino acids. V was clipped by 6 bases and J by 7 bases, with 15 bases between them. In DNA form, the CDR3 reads TGTGCCAGCAGGGCCCGGGACAAAGGGACCCAGTACTTC. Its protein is CASRARDKGTQYF.

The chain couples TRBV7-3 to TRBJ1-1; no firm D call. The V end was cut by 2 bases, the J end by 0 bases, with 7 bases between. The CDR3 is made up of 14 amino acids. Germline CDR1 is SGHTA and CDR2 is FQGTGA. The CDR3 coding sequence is TGTGCCAGCAGCTTAGCCCAGGTGAACACTGAAGCTTTCTTT. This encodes CASSLAQVNTEAFF.

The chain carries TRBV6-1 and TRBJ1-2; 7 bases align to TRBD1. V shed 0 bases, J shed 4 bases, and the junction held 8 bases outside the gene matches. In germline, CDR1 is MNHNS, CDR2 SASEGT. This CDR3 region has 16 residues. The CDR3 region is CASSEAFGQDLYGYTF. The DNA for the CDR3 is TGTGCCAGCAGTGAAGCCTTCGGACAGGACCTCTATGGCTACACCTTC.

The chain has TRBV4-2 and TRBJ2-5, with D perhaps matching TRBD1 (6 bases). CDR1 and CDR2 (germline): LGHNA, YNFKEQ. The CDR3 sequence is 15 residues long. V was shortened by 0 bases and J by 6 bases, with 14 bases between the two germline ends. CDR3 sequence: CASSQDSAGAKTQYF. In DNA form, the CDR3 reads TGTGCCAGCAGCCAAGATTCCGCAGGGGCGAAGACCCAGTACTTC.

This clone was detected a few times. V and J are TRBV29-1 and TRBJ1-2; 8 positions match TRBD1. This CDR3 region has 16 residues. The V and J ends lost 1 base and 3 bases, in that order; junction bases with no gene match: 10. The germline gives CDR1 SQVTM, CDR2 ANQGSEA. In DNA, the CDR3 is TGCAGCGTTGAAGGGCGTACAGGGGGTTCTTACTATGGCTACACCTTC. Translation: CSVEGRTGGSYYGYTF.

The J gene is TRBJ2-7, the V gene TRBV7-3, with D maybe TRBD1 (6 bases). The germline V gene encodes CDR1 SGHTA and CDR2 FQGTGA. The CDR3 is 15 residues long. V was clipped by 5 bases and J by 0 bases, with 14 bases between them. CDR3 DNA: TGTGCCAGCAGCCCCTCGACAGGTAGCTCCTACGAGCAGTACTTC. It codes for CASSPSTGSSYEQYF.

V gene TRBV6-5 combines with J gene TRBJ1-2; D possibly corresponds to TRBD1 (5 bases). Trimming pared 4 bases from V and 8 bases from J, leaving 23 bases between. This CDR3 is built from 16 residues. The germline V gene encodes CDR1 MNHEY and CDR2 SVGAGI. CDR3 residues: CASSSQRTKPPYGYTF. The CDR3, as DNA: TGTGCCAGCAGTTCCCAACGGACAAAGCCTCCATACGGCTACACCTTC.

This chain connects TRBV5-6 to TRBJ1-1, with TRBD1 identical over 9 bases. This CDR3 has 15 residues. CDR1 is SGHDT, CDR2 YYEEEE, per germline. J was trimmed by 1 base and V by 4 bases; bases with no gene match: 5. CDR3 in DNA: TGTGCCAGCAGCCCGCCGACAGGGGGGAACACTGAAGCTTTCTTT. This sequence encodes CASSPPTGGNTEAFF.